One sample yielded the 20 T cell receptor beta chains listed below, sequenced in a study of blood T cells in healthy people across ages. Using a J-beta primer mix together with a sample-barcoded 5' primer, a second PCR was run for about 7 to 12 cycles. One entry per CDR3 protein results from TCRdb running MiXCR on the 5' RACE reads. The data show 850,000 to 1,000,000 distinct CDR3 sequences, around 49% seen once. The specimen sequenced was blood. The receptors come from a man aged 25 to 45 in good health.

CDR3: CASSSNGELFF. CDR3 nucleotide sequence: TGTGCCAGCAGCTCGAACGGGGAGCTGTTTTTT. V and J are TRBV7-3 and TRBJ2-2; D gene ambiguous. The CDR3 totals 11 residues. Trimming took 4 bases from V and 7 from J, leaving 4 bases between them. The germline V gene encodes CDR1 SGHTA and CDR2 FQGTGA.

This clonotype occurred a few times. The chain joins TRBV20-1 to TRBJ2-5; TRBD2 might be the D (5 bases). The J call is doubtful: the DNA matches TRBJ2-7 better. Germline V lookup: CDR1 DFQATT, CDR2 SNEGSKA (reference sequence). There are 13 residues in the CDR3. The CDR3 nucleotides read TGCAGTGCTTTAAGGATGAGGGTTTACGAGCAGTACTTC. The encoded protein is CSALRMRVYEQYF.

This sequence joins TRBV9 and TRBJ1-5, with 10 bases matching TRBD1. The CDR3 has 18 amino acids. Germline-derived CDR1 and CDR2 are SGDLS and YYNGEE. V was pared by 4 bases and J by 5 bases, with 15 bases of the junction left unmatched. CDR3: CASSIPRLRTGGDQPQHF. The CDR3 DNA is TGTGCCAGCAGCATCCCCCGCCTAAGGACAGGGGGAGATCAGCCCCAGCATTTT.

V usage is TRBV28 and J usage is TRBJ2-6; 7 bases are shared with TRBD1. With 8 bases clipped from V and 0 bases from J, the junction kept 10 bases outside the gene matches. The CDR3 length is 17 residues. CDR1 and CDR2 from the germline V gene are MDHEN and SYDVKM. CDR3 amino acids: CASFPGQLNSGANVLTF. The DNA for the CDR3 is TGTGCCAGCTTTCCGGGACAGTTAAACTCTGGGGCCAACGTCCTGACTTTC. Full variable domain (missing parts from reference TRBV28 and TRBJ2-6): DVKVTQSSRYLVKRTGEKVFLECVQDMDHENMFWYRQDPGLGLRLIYFSYDVKMKEKGDIPEGYSVSREKKERFSLILESASTNQTSMYLCASFPGQLNSGANVLTFGAGSRLTVL.

The chain is built from TRBV4-3 and TRBJ2-3, with 15 bases that match TRBD2. The CDR3 contains 18 residues. Per the germline V gene, CDR1 is LGHNA and CDR2 is YSLEER. V was pared by 3 bases and J by 4 bases, with 8 bases of the junction left unmatched. Written as DNA, the CDR3 is TGCGCCAGCAGCCATGGACTAGCGGGGGGGCGTGTGTCAGATACGCAGTATTTT. Translated, it gives CASSHGLAGGRVSDTQYF.

The V call is TRBV5-1, the J call TRBJ2-7, with 7 positions matching TRBD1. With 3 bases clipped from V and 5 bases from J, the junction kept 11 bases outside the gene matches. Germline lookup yields CDR1 SGHRS and CDR2 YFSETQ. The CDR3 is 15 amino acids. CDR3 amino acids: CASSWNRGAPHEQYF. DNA for the CDR3: TGCGCCAGCAGCTGGAACAGGGGTGCTCCTCACGAGCAGTACTTC.

The chain uses TRBV18 and TRBJ2-1; TRBD1 aligns across 9 bases. Germline values: CDR1 KGHSH, CDR2 LQKENI. The J segment lost 4 bases and the V segment lost 6 bases, leaving 7 bases of the junction unmatched. The CDR3 has 15 residues. In DNA, the CDR3 is TGTGCCAGCTCGCGGACAGGGGAATTTTACAATGAGCAGTTCTTC. It translates to CASSRTGEFYNEQFF.

As DNA, the CDR3 is TGTGCCAGCAGTCCGCTCCGACTAGCGGGCTACAATGAGCAGTTCTTC. The encoded protein is CASSPLRLAGYNEQFF. The chain uses TRBV27 and TRBJ2-1; 10 bases map to TRBD2. Germline-derived CDR1 and CDR2 are MNHEY and SMNVEV (reference sequence). The junction had 7 bases not matched to a gene; V was cut back by 5 bases and J by 3 bases. The CDR3 is 16 residues long.

The rearrangement joins TRBV11-3 to TRBJ2-1; 8 bases fit TRBD2. V trimming: 1 base; J trimming: 7 bases; junction bases outside the gene matches: 9. Germline CDR1 and CDR2: SGHNT and YENEEA. This CDR3 is built from 16 residues. The CDR3 protein is CASSLGDGGAGNEQFF. The CDR3 DNA is TGTGCCAGCAGCTTAGGGGACGGGGGGGCTGGAAATGAGCAGTTCTTC.

This clonotype has a handful of counts. This chain uses TRBV28 with TRBJ1-6; D perhaps matches TRBD1 (5 bases). Germline CDR1 and CDR2: MDHEN and SYDVKM. V lost 8 bases to trimming and J lost 0 bases, with 14 bases between them. This CDR3 region has 16 residues. As DNA, the CDR3 is TGTGCCAGCTCACCAGCAGGGAGCTCCTATAATTCACCCCTCCACTTT. Protein sequence: CASSPAGSSYNSPLHF.

This rearrangement joins TRBV20-1 to TRBJ2-1; D is ambiguous. Between the trimmed V and J ends, which lost 0 bases and 10 bases, there was a span of 16 bases. The CDR3 contains 14 residues. Germline V gene lookup returns CDR1 DFQATT and CDR2 SNEGSKA (reference sequence). The CDR3 sequence is CSARDPPIRGEQFF. CDR3 DNA sequence: TGCAGTGCTAGAGATCCCCCCATTCGCGGAGAGCAGTTCTTC.

This clonotype has at least ten counts. The chain uses TRBV20-1 and TRBJ2-5; 7 positions agree with TRBD2. This CDR3 region has 14 residues. Germline trimming cut 4 bases from V and 0 bases from J; bases unmatched to any gene: 5. The germline CDR1 and CDR2 sequences are DFQATT and SNEGSKA (reference sequence). CDR3 residues: CSANPAGNQETQYF. In DNA, the CDR3 is TGCAGTGCTAATCCAGCGGGGAACCAAGAGACCCAGTACTTC.

The chain links TRBV12-3 or TRBV12-4 to TRBJ1-6, with D tentatively TRBD1 (6 bases). Trimming removed 5 bases from V and 9 bases from J, with 17 bases in between. The CDR3 spans 15 residues. CDR3 DNA: TGTGCCAGCAGTCGTCAGGGGCCCGGGATTTCACCCCTCCACTTT. Protein sequence: CASSRQGPGISPLHF.

The sample holds a few counts of this clonotype. This chain joins TRBV6-5 and TRBJ2-5; no firm D call. Per the germline V gene, CDR1 is MNHEY and CDR2 is SVGAGI. The CDR3 extends over 15 amino acids. Between the trimmed V and J ends, which lost 5 bases and 1 base, there was a span of 14 bases. The CDR3 loop reads CASSPNGGFQETQYF. CDR3 sequence (DNA): TGTGCCAGCAGTCCCAACGGCGGATTCCAAGAGACCCAGTACTTC.

This clonotype was seen more than once but under ten times. V usage is TRBV29-1 and J usage is TRBJ2-3; TRBD1 matches at 9 bases. Germline assignment: CDR1 SQVTM and CDR2 ANQGSEA. V was pared by 3 bases and J by 1 base, with 11 bases of the junction left unmatched. The CDR3 contains 17 residues. CDR3 nucleotide sequence: TGCAGCGTTGACCCTTCAGGGGGACAGGGCGGCACAGATACGCAGTATTTT. Protein: CSVDPSGGQGGTDTQYF.

The rearrangement links TRBV4-1 to TRBJ2-1; D is unclear. CDR1 is MGHRA and CDR2 is YSYEKL in the germline V gene. The CDR3 loop spans 14 amino acids. V was shortened by 4 bases and J by 4 bases, with 11 bases between the two germline ends. CDR3 in amino acids: CASSRSLQYNEQFF. CDR3 coding DNA: TGCGCCAGCAGCCGGAGCCTACAATACAATGAGCAGTTCTTC.

This sequence joins TRBV3-1 and TRBJ2-1; 7 bases are shared with TRBD2. V shed 0 bases and J 3 bases; nucleotides not matched to a gene: 5. Per germline, CDR1 LGHDT and CDR2 YNNKEL (reference sequence). CDR3 length: 16 residues. For the CDR3, the DNA is TGTGCCAGCAGCCAAGATCCAGCGGGGATCTACAATGAGCAGTTCTTC. Its translation: CASSQDPAGIYNEQFF.

The rearrangement links TRBV3-1 to TRBJ2-1; 12 nucleotides line up with TRBD2. This CDR3 contains 16 residues. J was trimmed by 4 bases and V by 5 bases; bases with no gene match: 6. From germline, CDR1 is LGHDT and CDR2 YNNKEL (reference sequence). The CDR3: CASSYTGTSGYNEQFF. CDR3 nucleotide sequence: TGTGCCAGCAGCTATACCGGGACTAGCGGGTACAATGAGCAGTTCTTC.

This clonotype showed up many times. In DNA form, the CDR3 reads TGCAGTGCTAGAGATAGGCCTAGCGGGACCTTAATGGATACGCAGTATTTT. This gives the protein CSARDRPSGTLMDTQYF. The rearrangement links TRBV20-1 to TRBJ2-3, with 9 bases matching TRBD2. J was trimmed by 6 bases and V by 0 bases; bases with no gene match: 13. The CDR3 runs to 17 residues. CDR1 DFQATT and CDR2 SNEGSKA come from the germline V gene (reference sequence).

Note on this clonotype: Its ends do not fully match the called genes, so a read error is possible. The chain employs TRBV4-2 and TRBJ2-7; D not certain. The germline gives CDR1 LGHNA, CDR2 YNFKEQ. The CDR3 totals 16 residues. The CDR3 sequence: CASSQDQRATTYEQHF. The CDR3 coding sequence is TGTGCCAGCAGCCAAGATCAACGAGCGACGACCTACGAGCAGCACTTC.